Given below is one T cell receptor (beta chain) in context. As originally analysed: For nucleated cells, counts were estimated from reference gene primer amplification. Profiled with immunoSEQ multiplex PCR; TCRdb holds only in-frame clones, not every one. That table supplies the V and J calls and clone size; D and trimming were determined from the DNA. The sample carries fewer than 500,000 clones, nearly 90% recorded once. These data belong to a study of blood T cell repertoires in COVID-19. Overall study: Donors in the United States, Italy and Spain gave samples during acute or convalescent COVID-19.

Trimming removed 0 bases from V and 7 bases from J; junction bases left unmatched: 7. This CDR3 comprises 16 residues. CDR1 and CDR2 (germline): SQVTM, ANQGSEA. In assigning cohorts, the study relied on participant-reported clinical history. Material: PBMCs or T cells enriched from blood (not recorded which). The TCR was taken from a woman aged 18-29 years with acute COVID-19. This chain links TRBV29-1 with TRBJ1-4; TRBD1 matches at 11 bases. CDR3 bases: TGCAGCGTTGAAGACCGCGAGGACAGGGGGCCTGAAAAACTGTTTTTT. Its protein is CSVEDREDRGPEKLFF. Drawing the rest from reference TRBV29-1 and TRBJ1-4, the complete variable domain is SAVISQKPSRDICQRGTSLTIQCQVDSQVTMMFWYRQQPGQSLTLIATANQGSEATYESGFVIDKFPISRPNLTFSTLTVSNMSPEDSSIYLCSVEDREDRGPEKLFFGSGTQLSVL.